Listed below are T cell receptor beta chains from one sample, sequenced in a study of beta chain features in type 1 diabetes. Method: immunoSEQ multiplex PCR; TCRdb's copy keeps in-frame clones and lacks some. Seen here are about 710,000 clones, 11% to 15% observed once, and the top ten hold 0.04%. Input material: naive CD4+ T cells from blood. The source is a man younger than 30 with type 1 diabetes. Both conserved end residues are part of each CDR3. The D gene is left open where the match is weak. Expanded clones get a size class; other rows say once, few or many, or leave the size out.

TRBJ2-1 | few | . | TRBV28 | TGTGCCAGCAGTTTAGGCAGGGGACACTTAGTTATGGGGCGCAATGAGCAGTTCTTC | CASSLGRGHLVMGRNEQFF
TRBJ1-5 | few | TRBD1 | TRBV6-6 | TGTGCCAGCAGTTTGGAACAGGGGGCTAGCAATCAGCCCCAGCATTTT | CASSLEQGASNQPQHF
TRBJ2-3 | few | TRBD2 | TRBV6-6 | TGTGCCAGCAGTTTCGGACTAGCGCTGAATACGCAGTATTTT | CASSFGLALNTQYF
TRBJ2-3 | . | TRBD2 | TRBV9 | TGTGCCAGCAGCACCGGACTAGCGGAAAACACAGATACGCAGTATTTT | CASSTGLAENTDTQYF
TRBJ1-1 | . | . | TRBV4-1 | TGCGCCAGCACCGTAGATGGTGCCGACCCCACTGAAGCTTTCTTT | CASTVDGADPTEAFF
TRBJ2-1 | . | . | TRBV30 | TGTGCCTGGAGCCCCGGGTACTACAATGAGCAGTTCTTC | CAWSPGYYNEQFF
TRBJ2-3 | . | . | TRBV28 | TGTGCCAGTCGGGTCGGGGTGGGAGATACGCAGTATTTT | CASRVGVGDTQYF
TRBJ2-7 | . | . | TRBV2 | TGTGCCAGCAGTTCTCAACTGCCGGAGCAGTACTTC | CASSSQLPEQYF
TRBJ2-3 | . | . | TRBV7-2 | TGTGCCAGCAGCTTCCGGCAATTCACAGATACGCAGTATTTT | CASSFRQFTDTQYF
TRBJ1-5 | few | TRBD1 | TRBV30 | TGTGCCTGGAGTCAGCTCGGACAGGGACAGCCCCAGCATTTT | CAWSQLGQGQPQHF
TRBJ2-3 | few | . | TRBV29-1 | TGCAGCGTTGCCAAGGGAATAAGCACAGATACGCAGTATTTT | CSVAKGISTDTQYF
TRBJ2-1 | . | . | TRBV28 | TGTGCCAGCAGTTTATATGATGAGCAGTTCTTC | CASSLYDEQFF
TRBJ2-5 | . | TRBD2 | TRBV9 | TGTGCCAGCAGCGGGGGAGGGGCGGAAGAGACCCAGTACTTC | CASSGGGAEETQYF
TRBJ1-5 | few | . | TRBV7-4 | TGTGCCAGCAGCTTTGATTCCCAGACAGCTCGGGGCAATCAGCCCCAGCATTTT | CASSFDSQTARGNQPQHF
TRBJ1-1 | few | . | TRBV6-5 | TGTGCCAGCGGCGACGCTCGGGGCAGTGCCACTGAAGCTTTCTTT | CASGDARGSATEAFF
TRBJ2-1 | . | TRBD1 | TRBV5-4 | TGTGCCAGCAGTCTTCCACGAGGGACAGGGGGCGATGAGCAGTTCTTC | CASSLPRGTGGDEQFF
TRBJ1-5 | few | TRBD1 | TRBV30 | TGTGCCTGGAGTCGCCAGGGGGCCAATCAGCCCCAGCATTTT | CAWSRQGANQPQHF
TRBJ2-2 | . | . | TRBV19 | TGTGCCAGTAGTTCCGTAGCCGGGGAGCTGTTTTTT | CASSSVAGELFF
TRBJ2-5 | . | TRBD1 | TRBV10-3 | TGTGCCATCAGTGAGTCGATCAGGGGGGAGACCCAGTACTTC | CAISESIRGETQYF
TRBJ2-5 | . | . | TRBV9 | TGTGCCAGCAGCGTAGTGGGCGGGCAAGAGACCCAGTACTTC | CASSVVGGQETQYF
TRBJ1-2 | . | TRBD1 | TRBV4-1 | TGCGCCAGCAGCGAGCGGGACAGGGGATACTATGGCTACACCTTC | CASSERDRGYYGYTF
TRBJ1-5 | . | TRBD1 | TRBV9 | TGTGCCCCTATAGGGGACAGGCGGAATCAGCCCCAGCATTTT | CAPIGDRRNQPQHF
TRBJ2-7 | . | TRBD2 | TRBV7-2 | TGTGCCAGCAGCTTCCTAGCGGGAGTTGGAGCCTACGAGCAGTACTTC | CASSFLAGVGAYEQYF
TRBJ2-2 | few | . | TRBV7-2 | TGTGCCAGCAGCTTCCTACCAGCGAACACCGGGGAGCTGTTTTTT | CASSFLPANTGELFF
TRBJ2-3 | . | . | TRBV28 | TGTGCCAGCAGCTCCCCGGACTATACCTGGGTAACAGATACGCAGTATTTT | CASSSPDYTWVTDTQYF
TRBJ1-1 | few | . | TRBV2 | TGTGCCAGCAGCGGGGCTGGTAACACTGAAGCTTTCTTT | CASSGAGNTEAFF
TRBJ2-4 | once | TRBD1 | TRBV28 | TGTGCCAGCAGTGTCGGCCGCCCGGGACAGGGGTGGAAAAACATTCAGTACTTC | CASSVGRPGQGWKNIQYF
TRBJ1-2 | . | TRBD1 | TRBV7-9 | TGTGCCAGCAGCTTAACAACAGGGGGACTATATGGCTACACCTTC | CASSLTTGGLYGYTF
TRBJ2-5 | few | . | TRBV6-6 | TGTGCCAGCAGTTACCCGGACACACAAGAGACCCAGTACTTC | CASSYPDTQETQYF
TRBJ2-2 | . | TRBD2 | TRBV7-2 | TGTGCCAGCAGCCCCCCCGGGAGGTCGAGGACCGGGGAGCTGTTTTTT | CASSPPGRSRTGELFF
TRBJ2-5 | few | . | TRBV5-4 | TGTGCCAGCAGCTTAATTGGGGTCGCAGAGACCCAGTACTTC | CASSLIGVAETQYF
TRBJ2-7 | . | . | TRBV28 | TGTGCCAGCAGTCCGGACCGACGACAGTACTTC | CASSPDRRQYF
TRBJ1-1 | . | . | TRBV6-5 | TGTGCCAGCACGGGGCAGAACACTGAAGCTTTCTTT | CASTGQNTEAFF
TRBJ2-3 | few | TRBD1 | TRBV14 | TGTGCCAGCAGCCCAACCGGGACAGGTCTATTCGGGGATACGCAGTATTTT | CASSPTGTGLFGDTQYF
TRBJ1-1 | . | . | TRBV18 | TGTGCCAGTTCGCAGGGGAAAGCTTTCTTT | CASSQGKAFF